This TCR beta chain was found in a study of T cells in Graves' hyperthyroidism and ophthalmopathy. CDR1 and CDR2 (germline): SGHVS, FNYEAQ. The V end was cut by 10 bases, the J end by 3 bases, with 16 bases between. The CDR3 covers 14 residues. The source material, RNA transcripts, was used to amplify TCR beta CDR3 regions. An initial round of RT-PCR targeting the TCR CDR3 relied on the HTBI primer set. TCRdb recomputed calls from the multiplex PCR reads with MiXCR, one row per CDR3 protein. The data hold 620,000 or so distinct CDR3 sequences, with roughly 15% observed a single time. Regarding the study as a whole: Blood held most thyroid clonotypes expanded above 0.001 frequency.

A note on this clonotype: The antigen is not known.

Exclusion of patients followed from uncontrolled infection, other autoimmune disease, pregnancy or lactation. Fresh 10 ml peripheral blood yielded PBMCs. The V call is TRBV7-6, the J call TRBJ1-3, with D possibly matching TRBD1 (6 bases). The source of this sequence is a woman in her 50s with Graves' ophthalmopathy. The sequencing input was blood. The CDR3 loop is CATQSPGDGNTIYF. As DNA, the CDR3 is TGTGCCACCCAAAGCCCAGGGGATGGAAACACCATATATTTT.